These 20 T cell receptor beta chains came from one sample sequenced in a study of glioma-infiltrating T cells. Using RNA template, CDR3s of TCR alpha and beta were amplified with iRepertoire arm-PCR. From the multiplex PCR reads, TCRdb called clonotypes with MiXCR, one entry per CDR3 protein. The data hold about 180,000 distinct CDR3 sequences, with around 40% observed a single time. Sequenced material: glioma tissue, nonneoplastic brain tissue, or PBMCs (not recorded which). The receptors derive from a human donor with low-grade glioma or glioblastoma, undergoing nonglioma brain surgery, or in good health (not recorded which).

This clonotype was found once. A read error may produce the germline difference seen at one junction end. V and J are TRBV6-6 and TRBJ1-2; D is possibly TRBD1 (6 bases). Germline V gene lookup returns CDR1 MNHNY and CDR2 SVGAGI (reference sequence). CDR3 size: 13 residues. CDR3 sequence reads: CASIDRTNYGYTF. The CDR3 DNA is TGTGCAAGCATCGACAGGACTAACTATGGCTACACCTTC.

This clonotype was detected a few times. Given a much more abundant clone one base away, this may be a read error. The chain combines TRBV20-1 with TRBJ2-1; 11 bases line up with TRBD2. This CDR3 is built from 15 residues. The trim removed 7 bases at V and 4 bases at J, leaving 9 bases unmatched. Germline V CDR1 and CDR2: DFQATT, SNEGSKA (reference sequence). The CDR3 DNA sequence: TGCAGTGATCCTATTAGCGGGAGGGCTTACAATGAGCAGTTCTTC. This translates into CSDPISGRAYNEQFF.

This clonotype was counted ten times or more. The gene calls are TRBV19 and TRBJ2-1; TRBD2 matches 9 bases. V trimming: 8 bases; J trimming: 8 bases; junction bases outside the gene matches: 10. CDR1 and CDR2 from the germline V gene are LNHDA and SQIVND (reference sequence). The length of the CDR3 is 14 residues. CDR3 in DNA: TGTGCCAGTCATAGGGCTAGCGGGACGCATGAGCAGTTCTTC. Protein sequence: CASHRASGTHEQFF.

The chain combines TRBV28 with TRBJ1-4; D gene unclear. CDR3 length: 15 amino acids. The germline gives CDR1 MDHEN, CDR2 SYDVKM. V was shortened by 8 bases and J by 0 bases, with 13 bases between the two germline ends. CDR3 loop: CASGSLVATNEKLFF. CDR3 nucleotides: TGTGCCAGCGGTAGTCTGGTTGCAACTAATGAAAAACTGTTTTTT. The variable domain in full, with the rest retrieved from reference TRBV28 and TRBJ1-4, is DVKVTQSSRYLVKRTGEKVFLECVQDMDHENMFWYRQDPGLGLRLIYFSYDVKMKEKGDIPEGYSVSREKKERFSLILESASTNQTSMYLCASGSLVATNEKLFFGSGTQLSVL.

As to this clonotype: Relative to the germline gene, one junction end is altered; a read error may explain this. J is TRBJ2-3 and V is TRBV5-3, with D perhaps TRBD1 (6 bases). TRBV5-3 is an ORF; its function is uncertain. The CDR3 contains 15 residues. CDR3 amino acids: CASSLAPGTSDTQYF. The CDR3 region has the DNA TGTGCCAGCAGCTTGGCCCCAGGGACATCAGATACGCAGTATTTT.

This clonotype was found a few times. V usage is TRBV29-1 and J usage is TRBJ2-1, with 14 bases identical to TRBD2. The CDR3 spans 20 residues. Germline CDR1 and CDR2: SQVTM and ANQGSEA. V shed 3 bases, J shed 7 bases, and the junction held 20 bases outside the gene matches. The chain's CDR3 is CSVDPRTSGRPGEGRNEQFF. CDR3 nucleotides: TGCAGCGTTGATCCTAGGACTAGCGGGAGGCCGGGGGAAGGTAGGAATGAGCAGTTCTTC.

The V call is TRBV2, the J call TRBJ2-1; no reliable D call. With 9 bases removed from V and 4 bases from J, the gap between germline ends came to 7 bases. There are 11 residues in the CDR3. The germline CDR1 and CDR2 sequences are SNHLY and FYNNEI. The CDR3 reads CARSLYNEQFF. Here the CDR3 DNA reads TGTGCCAGAAGTCTTTACAATGAGCAGTTCTTC.

This clonotype occurred many times. The J gene is TRBJ2-7, the V gene TRBV20-1, with 10 bases that match TRBD2. Germline assignment: CDR1 DFQATT and CDR2 SNEGSKA (reference sequence). CDR3 size: 14 residues. Germline trimming cut 5 bases from V and 7 bases from J; bases unmatched to any gene: 11. CDR3 amino acids: CSAYPSGRIREQYF. CDR3 DNA: TGCAGTGCTTATCCTAGCGGGAGAATCCGGGAGCAGTACTTC.

The genes are TRBV11-1 and TRBJ2-3; D perhaps matches TRBD2 (5 bases). There are 16 residues in the CDR3. V was clipped by 2 bases and J by 2 bases, with 14 bases between them. Germline-derived CDR1 and CDR2 are SGHAT and FQDESV (reference sequence). CDR3 amino acids: CASSLRDRGDTDTQYF. In nucleotides, the CDR3 is TGTGCCAGCAGCTTACGCGACCGGGGAGACACAGATACGCAGTATTTT.

Notes on this clonotype: The junction differs from germline at one of its ends, possibly a read error. This chain joins TRBV6-5 and TRBJ1-1, with D perhaps TRBD1 (5 bases). This CDR3 has 14 amino acids. In germline, CDR1 is MNHEY, CDR2 SVGAGI. This CDR3 reads CASSESGVYTEALF. DNA of the CDR3: TGTGCCAGCAGTGAATCGGGGGTGTACACTGAAGCTTTGTTT.

The genes are TRBV9 and TRBJ2-1; D possibly matches TRBD1 or TRBD2 (5 bases each). Germline V gene sequence: CDR1 SGDLS, CDR2 YYNGEE. The CDR3 extends over 14 amino acids. V was cut by 2 bases and J by 8 bases, with 14 bases left in between. The CDR3 protein is CASSVGDRLDEQFF. Written as DNA, the CDR3 is TGTGCCAGCAGCGTCGGGGACCGGCTGGATGAGCAGTTCTTC.

The J gene is TRBJ2-6, the V gene TRBV7-2; no reliable D call. The germline CDR1 and CDR2 sequences are SGHTA and FQGNSA. V was pared by 2 bases and J by 2 bases, with 13 bases between. The CDR3 contains 17 residues. The CDR3 protein is CASSLNSIFTGANVLTF. The DNA of the CDR3 is TGTGCCAGCAGCTTAAACAGTATTTTTACTGGGGCCAACGTCCTGACTTTC.

V gene TRBV6-6 combines with J gene TRBJ2-5, with 7 bases identical to TRBD2. Losses at the gene ends were 8 bases for V and 3 bases for J; bases not matched to a gene: 9. From germline, CDR1 is MNHNY and CDR2 SVGAGI (reference sequence). This CDR3 has 14 amino acids. The CDR3 sequence: CASLLSGSKETQYF. The CDR3 DNA is TGTGCCAGCTTGCTTAGCGGGTCAAAAGAGACCCAGTACTTC.

This clonotype was detected only once. This could be a read error, since a much larger clone is one nucleotide away. J is TRBJ1-5 and V is TRBV2; 9 bases are a match to TRBD1. Germline V gene data show CDR1 as SNHLY and CDR2 as FYNNEI. This CDR3 has 15 amino acids. Unmatched junction bases numbered 9, after V lost 4 bases and J lost 8 bases. The CDR3 loop is CASSAGQGPDKPQHF. The CDR3 DNA sequence: TGTGCCAGCAGTGCGGGACAGGGACCCGATAAGCCCCAGCATTTT.

On this clonotype itself: With a much larger clone just one base away, this may be a read error. The CDR3 bases are TGTGCCAGCAGCTTATCCACTAGCGGGATGGACGAGCAGTACTTC. Translation gives CASSLSTSGMDEQYF. J is TRBJ2-7 and V is TRBV6-5; 10 bases match TRBD2. The trim removed 6 bases at V and 5 bases at J, leaving 10 bases unmatched. The CDR3 consists of 15 residues. CDR1 and CDR2 from the germline V gene are MNHEY and SVGAGI.

V usage is TRBV4-1 and J usage is TRBJ2-1; D might be TRBD1 (5 bases). The CDR3 contains 15 residues. Germline V lookup: CDR1 MGHRA, CDR2 YSYEKL. V lost 0 bases and J lost 4, with 10 bases in between. CDR3 protein: CASSQDWGCYNEQFF. The CDR3 bases are TGCGCCAGCAGCCAAGATTGGGGCTGTTACAATGAGCAGTTCTTC.

Concerning this clonotype: A junction end diverges from the germline sequence, so it may reflect a read error. The chain joins TRBV6-6 to TRBJ1-5, with a weak D call TRBD1 (5 bases). The CDR3 consists of 13 residues. The germline V gene encodes CDR1 MNHNY and CDR2 SVGAGI (reference sequence). The CDR3 loop is CDSKGSINRPQHF. The CDR3 region has the DNA TGCGACAGCAAAGGCTCAATCAATCGGCCCCAGCATTTT.

In this sample, this clonotype turned up many times. The genes are TRBV20-1 and TRBJ1-5; no clear D. CDR1 is DFQATT, CDR2 SNEGSKA, per germline (reference sequence). V shed 5 bases and J shed 11 bases, with 16 bases lying between them. The CDR3 runs 12 residues. CDR3 region: CSAGSGSAAQHF. The CDR3 nucleotides read TGCAGTGCTGGATCGGGAAGTGCGGCCCAGCATTTT.

This clonotype was detected ten times or more. The rearrangement joins TRBV15 to TRBJ2-1, with no clear D. Trimming took off 0 bases at V and 7 bases at J, with 13 bases between the two ends. The CDR3 sequence is 15 residues long. The germline V gene encodes CDR1 LNHNV and CDR2 YYDKDF (reference sequence). The DNA of the CDR3 is TGTGCCACCAGCAGAGATGGGGAAGGGAATAATGAGCAGTTCTTC. Translation: CATSRDGEGNNEQFF.

On this clonotype: A much larger clonotype is one base distant, so this may be a read error. The V call is TRBV19, the J call TRBJ1-5; TRBD1 matches 7 bases. The CDR3 extends over 15 amino acids. Germline-derived CDR1 and CDR2 are LNHDA and SQIVND (reference sequence). The CDR3 protein is CASKSQGVGNQPKHF. The DNA of the CDR3 is TGTGCCAGTAAAAGTCAGGGGGTAGGCAATCAGCCCAAGCATTTT.